This T cell receptor (beta chain) was profiled in a study of early T cells in non-severe SARS-CoV-2 infection. The CDR3 sequence is 16 residues long. Per germline, CDR1 SGHRS and CDR2 YFSETQ. V dropped 2 bases and J dropped 4; count of bases not matched to a gene: 4. TCRdb reprocessed the 5' RACE reads via MiXCR and lists one record per CDR3 protein. The sample contains 70,000 to 90,000 distinct CDR3 sequences, about 15% of which appear only once. The sample holds a few counts of this clonotype. The TCR sequence derives from an adult who was a healthcare worker with PCR-confirmed SARS-CoV-2 infection or an uninfected control (not recorded which). The sample consisted of whole blood. V usage is TRBV5-1 and J usage is TRBJ2-3; 13 bases are a match to TRBD2. CDR3 loop: CASSFGTSGNSDTQYF. In DNA form, the CDR3 reads TGCGCCAGCAGCTTTGGGACTAGCGGGAATTCAGATACGCAGTATTTT.